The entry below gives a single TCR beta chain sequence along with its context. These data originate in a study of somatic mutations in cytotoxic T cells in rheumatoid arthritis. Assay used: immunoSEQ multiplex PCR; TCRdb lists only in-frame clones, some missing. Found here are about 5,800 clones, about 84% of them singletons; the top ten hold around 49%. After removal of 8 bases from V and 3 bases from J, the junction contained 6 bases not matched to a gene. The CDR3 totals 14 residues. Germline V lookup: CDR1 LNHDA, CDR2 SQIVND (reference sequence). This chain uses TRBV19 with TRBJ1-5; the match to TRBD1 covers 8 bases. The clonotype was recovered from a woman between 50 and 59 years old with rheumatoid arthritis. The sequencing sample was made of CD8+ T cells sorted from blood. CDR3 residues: CASGQGWDNQPQHF. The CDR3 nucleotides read TGTGCCAGTGGACAGGGTTGGGACAATCAGCCCCAGCATTTT.